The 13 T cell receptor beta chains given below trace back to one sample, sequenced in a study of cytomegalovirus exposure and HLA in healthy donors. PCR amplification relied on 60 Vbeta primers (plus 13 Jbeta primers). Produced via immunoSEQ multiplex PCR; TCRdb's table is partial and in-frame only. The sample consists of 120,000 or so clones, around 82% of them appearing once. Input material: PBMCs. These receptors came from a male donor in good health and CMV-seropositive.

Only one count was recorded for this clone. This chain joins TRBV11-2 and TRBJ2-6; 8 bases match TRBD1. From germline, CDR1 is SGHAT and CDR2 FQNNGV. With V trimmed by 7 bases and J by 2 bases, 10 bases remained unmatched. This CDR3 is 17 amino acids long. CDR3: CASNPGQGKPGANVLTF. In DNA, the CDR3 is TGTGCCAGCAACCCCGGACAGGGAAAGCCTGGGGCCAACGTCCTGACTTTC.

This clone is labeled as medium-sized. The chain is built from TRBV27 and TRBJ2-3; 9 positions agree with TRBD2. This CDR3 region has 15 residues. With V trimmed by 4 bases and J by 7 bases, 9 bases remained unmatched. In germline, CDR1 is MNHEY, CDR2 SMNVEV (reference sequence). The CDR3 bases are TGTGCCAGCAGTTATGGGGCGGGAGGGCTATATACGCAGTATTTT. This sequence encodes CASSYGAGGLYTQYF.

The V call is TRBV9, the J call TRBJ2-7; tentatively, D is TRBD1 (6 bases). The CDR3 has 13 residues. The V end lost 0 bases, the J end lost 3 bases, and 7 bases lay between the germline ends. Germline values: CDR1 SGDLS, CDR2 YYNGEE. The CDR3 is CASSVATGYEQYF. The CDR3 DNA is TGTGCCAGCAGCGTAGCGACAGGCTACGAGCAGTACTTC. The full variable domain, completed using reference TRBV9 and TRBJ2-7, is DSGVTQTPKHLITATGQRVTLRCSPRSGDLSVYWYQQSLDQGLQFLIQYYNGEERAKGNILERFSAQQFPDLHSELNLSSLELGDSALYFCASSVATGYEQYFGPGTRLTVT.

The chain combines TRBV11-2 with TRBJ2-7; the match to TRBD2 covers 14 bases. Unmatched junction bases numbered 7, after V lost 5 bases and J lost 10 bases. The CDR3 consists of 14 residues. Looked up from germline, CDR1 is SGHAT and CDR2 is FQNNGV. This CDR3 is CASSTGTSGRSQYF. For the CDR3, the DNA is TGTGCCAGCAGCACCGGGACTAGCGGGAGATCTCAGTACTTC.

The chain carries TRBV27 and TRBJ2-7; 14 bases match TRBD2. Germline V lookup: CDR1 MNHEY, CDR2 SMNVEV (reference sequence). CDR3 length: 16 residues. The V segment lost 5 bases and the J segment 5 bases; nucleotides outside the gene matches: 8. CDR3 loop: CASSPGTSGRSDEQYF. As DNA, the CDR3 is TGTGCCAGCAGTCCCGGGACTAGCGGGAGAAGTGACGAGCAGTACTTC.

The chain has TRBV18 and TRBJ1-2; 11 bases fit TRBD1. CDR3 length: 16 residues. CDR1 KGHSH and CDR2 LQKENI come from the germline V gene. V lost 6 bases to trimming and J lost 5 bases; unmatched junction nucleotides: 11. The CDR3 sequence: CASSPGTGGIGYGYTF. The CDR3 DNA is TGTGCCAGCTCGCCTGGGACAGGGGGAATTGGGTATGGCTACACCTTC.

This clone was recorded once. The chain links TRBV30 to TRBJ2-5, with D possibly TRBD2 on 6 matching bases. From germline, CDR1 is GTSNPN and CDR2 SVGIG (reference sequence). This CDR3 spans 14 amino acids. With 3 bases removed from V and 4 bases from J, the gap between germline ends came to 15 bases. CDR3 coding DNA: TGTGCCTGGAGCTCGACTAGGACGGGAGAGACCCAGTACTTC. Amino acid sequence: CAWSSTRTGETQYF.

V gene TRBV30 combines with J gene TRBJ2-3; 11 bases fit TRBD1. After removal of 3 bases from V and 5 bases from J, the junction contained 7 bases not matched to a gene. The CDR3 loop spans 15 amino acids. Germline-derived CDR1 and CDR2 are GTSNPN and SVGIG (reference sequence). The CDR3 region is CAWRQPGQGVDTQYF. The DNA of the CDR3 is TGTGCCTGGAGGCAACCGGGACAGGGGGTAGATACGCAGTATTTT.

CDR3 in DNA: TGTGCCAGCAGACTAGCGGGATCCGGCAATGAGCAGTTCTTC. Amino acids: CASRLAGSGNEQFF. The chain carries TRBV6-5 and TRBJ2-1; 10 nucleotides match TRBD2. The germline CDR1 and CDR2 sequences are MNHEY and SVGAGI. Germline trimming cut 6 bases from V and 6 bases from J; bases unmatched to any gene: 5. This CDR3 spans 14 amino acids.

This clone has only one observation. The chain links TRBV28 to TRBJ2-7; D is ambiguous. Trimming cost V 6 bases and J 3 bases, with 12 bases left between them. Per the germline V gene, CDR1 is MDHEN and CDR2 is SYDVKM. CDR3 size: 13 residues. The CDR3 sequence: CASRPLQDYEQYF. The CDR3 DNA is TGTGCCAGCAGACCACTCCAAGACTACGAGCAGTACTTC.

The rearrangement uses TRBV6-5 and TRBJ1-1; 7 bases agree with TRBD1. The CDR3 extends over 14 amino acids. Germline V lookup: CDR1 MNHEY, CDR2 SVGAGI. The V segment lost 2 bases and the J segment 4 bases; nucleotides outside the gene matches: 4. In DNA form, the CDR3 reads TGTGCCAGCAGTTACGGGTCAGGGGGCACTGAAGCTTTCTTT. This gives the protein CASSYGSGGTEAFF.

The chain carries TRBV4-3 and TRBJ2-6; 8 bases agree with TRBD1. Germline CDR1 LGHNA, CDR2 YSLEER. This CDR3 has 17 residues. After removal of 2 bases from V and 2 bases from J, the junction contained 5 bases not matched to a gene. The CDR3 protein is CASSQRQGAAGANVLTF. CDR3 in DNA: TGCGCCAGCAGCCAAAGGCAGGGGGCTGCTGGGGCCAACGTCCTGACTTTC.

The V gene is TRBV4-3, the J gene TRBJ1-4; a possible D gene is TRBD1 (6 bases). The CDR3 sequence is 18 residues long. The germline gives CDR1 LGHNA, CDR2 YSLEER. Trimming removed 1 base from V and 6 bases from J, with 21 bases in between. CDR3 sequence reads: CASSQGSRLRGRDEKLFF. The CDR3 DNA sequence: TGCGCCAGCAGCCAAGGGTCTAGGCTCAGGGGAAGAGATGAAAAACTGTTTTTT.